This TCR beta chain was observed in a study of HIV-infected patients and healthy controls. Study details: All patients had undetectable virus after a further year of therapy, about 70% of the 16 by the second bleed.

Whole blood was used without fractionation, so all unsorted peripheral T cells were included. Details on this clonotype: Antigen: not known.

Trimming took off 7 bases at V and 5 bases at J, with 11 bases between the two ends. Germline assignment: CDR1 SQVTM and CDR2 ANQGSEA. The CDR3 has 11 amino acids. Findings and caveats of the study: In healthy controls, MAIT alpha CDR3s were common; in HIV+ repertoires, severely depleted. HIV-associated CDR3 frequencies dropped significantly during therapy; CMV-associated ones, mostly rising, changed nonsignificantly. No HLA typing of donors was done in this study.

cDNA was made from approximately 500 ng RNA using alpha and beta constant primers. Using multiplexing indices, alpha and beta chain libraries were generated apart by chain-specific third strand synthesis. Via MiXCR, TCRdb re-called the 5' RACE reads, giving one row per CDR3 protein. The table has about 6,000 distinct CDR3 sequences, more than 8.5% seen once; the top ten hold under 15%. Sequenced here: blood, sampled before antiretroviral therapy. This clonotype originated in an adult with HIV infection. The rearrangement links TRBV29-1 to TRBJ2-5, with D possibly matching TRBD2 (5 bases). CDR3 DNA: TGCAGCGCCAGGTCGGGGGAGACCCAGTACTTC. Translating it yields CSARSGETQYF.